The 11 T cell receptor beta chains below come from one sample, sequenced in a study of T-cell memory formation after mild COVID-19. TCRdb reprocessed the 5' RACE reads via MiXCR and lists one record per CDR3 protein. This sample has some 13,000 distinct CDR3 sequences, with 12% found just once. The sample comprised PBMCs or a T cell subset sorted from them (not recorded which). The receptors derive from an adult woman who had mild COVID-19 (a few samples of this study predate the infection). Cell type and time point are not known.

This clonotype was observed many times. V is TRBV12-3 or TRBV12-4 and J is TRBJ2-3; no clear D. The length of the CDR3 is 14 residues. V lost 4 bases, J lost 4 bases, and 12 bases lay in between. CDR3 sequence reads: CASSSKVTADTQYF. The DNA of the CDR3 is TGTGCCAGCAGTTCTAAAGTGACCGCAGATACGCAGTATTTT.

This clonotype occurred many times. The chain couples TRBV5-1 to TRBJ2-3; 10 nucleotides line up with TRBD2. The V and J ends lost 4 bases and 3 bases, in that order; junction bases with no gene match: 5. Germline CDR1 SGHRS, CDR2 YFSETQ. The CDR3 extends over 15 amino acids. This CDR3 reads CASSAGTSVTDTQYF. DNA of the CDR3: TGCGCCAGCAGCGCCGGGACTAGCGTTACAGATACGCAGTATTTT.

This clonotype is deemed medium-sized. The chain is built from TRBV4-2 and TRBJ2-1, with 7 bases identical to TRBD2. The CDR3 is 16 residues long. The germline gives CDR1 LGHNA, CDR2 YNFKEQ. J gave up 4 bases and V 0 bases, and 6 bases lay outside the gene matches. CDR3 residues: CASSQDKASGYNEQFF. In DNA form, the CDR3 reads TGTGCCAGCAGCCAAGATAAGGCTAGCGGTTACAATGAGCAGTTCTTC.

At least ten counts were recorded for this clonotype. J is TRBJ2-1 and V is TRBV6-6; D unclear. Germline assignment: CDR1 MNHNY and CDR2 SVGAGI (reference sequence). The germline V and J ends were trimmed by 0 bases and 5 bases, with 8 bases remaining between them. This CDR3 has 14 residues. The CDR3 loop is CASSYSSYNNEQFF. The DNA of the CDR3 is TGTGCCAGCAGTTACTCTAGCTACAACAATGAGCAGTTCTTC.

In its sample, this clonotype was seen many times. The rearrangement joins TRBV15 to TRBJ1-4; 10 bases fit TRBD1. The J segment lost 7 bases and the V segment lost 4 bases, leaving 9 bases of the junction unmatched. Per germline, CDR1 LNHNV and CDR2 YYDKDF (reference sequence). CDR3 length equals 16 residues. The CDR3 spells CATSNRDRGTGEKLFF. CDR3 bases: TGTGCCACCAGCAACCGGGACAGGGGTACGGGTGAAAAACTGTTTTTT.

This clonotype was detected ten times or more. The V call is TRBV19, the J call TRBJ1-2, with no clear D. CDR3 length equals 11 residues. The ends were cut back, 3 bases at V and 8 bases at J, with 7 bases in the middle. Germline values: CDR1 LNHDA, CDR2 SQIVND (reference sequence). The CDR3 loop is CASSIGVGYTF. In DNA, the CDR3 is TGTGCCAGTAGTATTGGTGTAGGCTACACCTTC.

In this sample, this clonotype turned up a few times. The chain recombines TRBV7-8 with TRBJ2-3; 10 bases fit TRBD2. The CDR3 extends over 15 amino acids. The germline V gene encodes CDR1 SGHVS and CDR2 FQNEAQ. V shed 5 bases and J 6 bases; nucleotides not matched to a gene: 8. The CDR3: CASSPQRGGRDTQYF. In DNA, the CDR3 is TGTGCCAGCAGCCCCCAGCGGGGGGGCCGTGATACGCAGTATTTT.

This clonotype was counted ten times or more. The chain couples TRBV5-5 to TRBJ2-7, with D unclear. Germline lookup yields CDR1 SGHKS and CDR2 YYEKEE (reference sequence). The CDR3 runs to 11 residues. V lost 3 bases and J lost 4, with 5 bases in between. The CDR3 nucleotides are TGTGCCAGCAGCTCAACGTACGAGCAGTACTTC. Amino acids: CASSSTYEQYF.

The CDR3 loop is CSARYSVGSYNEQFF. The DNA of the CDR3 is TGCAGTGCTAGGTATTCAGTTGGGTCCTACAATGAGCAGTTCTTC. The chain couples TRBV20-1 to TRBJ2-1; no firm D call. The CDR3 contains 15 residues. V was trimmed by 3 bases and J by 1 base, leaving 13 bases between them. In germline, CDR1 is DFQATT, CDR2 SNEGSKA (reference sequence).

V usage is TRBV6-2 or TRBV6-3 and J usage is TRBJ2-7; D gene uncertain. Germline V CDR1 and CDR2: MNHEY, SVGEGT. The CDR3 contains 14 residues. Trimming removed 2 bases at V and 2 bases at J, with 10 bases between. The CDR3 reads CASSYQTRPYEQYF. The CDR3 nucleotides are TGTGCCAGCAGTTACCAGACTCGTCCCTACGAGCAGTACTTC.

This chain connects TRBV6-5 to TRBJ2-2; 7 positions match TRBD2. Trimming removed 1 base from V and 1 base from J; junction bases left unmatched: 6. The germline gives CDR1 MNHEY, CDR2 SVGAGI. The CDR3 is 17 amino acids. The CDR3 DNA follows: TGTGCCAGCAGTTACTACTACGTAGCGGGGAACACCGGGGAGCTGTTTTTT. This encodes CASSYYYVAGNTGELFF.